The sequence of this T cell receptor (beta chain) was determined in a study of blood T cell repertoires in COVID-19. Study processing details: Estimates of nucleated cell counts were drawn from the amplification of reference gene primers. Clones were sequenced by immunoSEQ multiplex PCR, and TCRdb holds only the in-frame ones, with some missing. V, J and clone size are those of that table, while D and trimming were read from the DNA. The table has under 150,000 clones, about 80% seen once. Germline loops: CDR1 ENHRY, CDR2 SYGVKD. The CDR3 loop spans 15 amino acids. The V and J ends lost 4 bases and 6 bases, in that order; junction bases with no gene match: 10.

V usage is TRBV10-3 and J usage is TRBJ2-7, with 9 bases aligning to TRBD2. Material for sequencing was peripheral blood. This TCR derives from a woman in her forties with acute or convalescent COVID-19. The CDR3 protein is CAISGAGGSTGEQYF. The CDR3 DNA reads TGTGCCATCAGTGGAGCGGGGGGCTCTACGGGCGAGCAGTACTTC.